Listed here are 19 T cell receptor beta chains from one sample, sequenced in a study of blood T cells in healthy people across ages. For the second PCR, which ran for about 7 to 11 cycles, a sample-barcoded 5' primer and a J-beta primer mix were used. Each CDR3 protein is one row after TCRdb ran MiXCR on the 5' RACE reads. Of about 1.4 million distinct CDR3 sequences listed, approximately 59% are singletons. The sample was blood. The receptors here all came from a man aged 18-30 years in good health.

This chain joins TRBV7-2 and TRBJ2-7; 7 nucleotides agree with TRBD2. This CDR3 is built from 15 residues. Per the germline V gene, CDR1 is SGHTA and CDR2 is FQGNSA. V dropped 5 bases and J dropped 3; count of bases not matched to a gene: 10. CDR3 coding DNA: TGTGCCAGCAGCGCCCAGCGGGGCCCTTACTACGAGCAGTACTTC. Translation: CASSAQRGPYYEQYF.

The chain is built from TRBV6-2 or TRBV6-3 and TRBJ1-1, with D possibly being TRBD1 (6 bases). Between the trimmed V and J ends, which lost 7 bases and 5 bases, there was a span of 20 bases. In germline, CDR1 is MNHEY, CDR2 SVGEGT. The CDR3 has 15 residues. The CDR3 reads CASKYRGTRATEAFF. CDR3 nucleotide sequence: TGTGCCAGCAAATACAGAGGGACAAGGGCGACTGAAGCTTTCTTT.

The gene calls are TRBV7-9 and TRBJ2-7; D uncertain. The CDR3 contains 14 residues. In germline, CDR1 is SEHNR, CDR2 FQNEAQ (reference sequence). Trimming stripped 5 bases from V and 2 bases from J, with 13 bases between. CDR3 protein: CASSPSEDPYEQYF. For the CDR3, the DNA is TGTGCCAGCAGCCCGTCCGAGGATCCCTACGAGCAGTACTTC.

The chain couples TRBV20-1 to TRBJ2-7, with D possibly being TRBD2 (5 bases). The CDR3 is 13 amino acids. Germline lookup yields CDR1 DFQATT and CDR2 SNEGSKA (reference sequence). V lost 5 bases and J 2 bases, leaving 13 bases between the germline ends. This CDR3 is CSAGSGETYEQYF. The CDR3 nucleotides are TGCAGTGCTGGATCCGGGGAAACCTACGAGCAGTACTTC.

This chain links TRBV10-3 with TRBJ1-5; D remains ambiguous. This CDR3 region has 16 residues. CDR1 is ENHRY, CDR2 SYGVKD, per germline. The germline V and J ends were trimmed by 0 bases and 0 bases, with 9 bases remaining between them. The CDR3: CAISESVGYSNQPQHF. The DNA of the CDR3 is TGTGCCATCAGTGAGTCGGTCGGTTATAGCAATCAGCCCCAGCATTTT.

The CDR3, as DNA: TGTGCCAGCACCACTCCAGATACGCAGTATTTT. Translated: CASTTPDTQYF. The chain employs TRBV28 and TRBJ2-3; no clear D. V lost 7 bases and J lost 4, with 6 bases in between. The CDR3 has 11 amino acids. Per germline, CDR1 MDHEN and CDR2 SYDVKM.

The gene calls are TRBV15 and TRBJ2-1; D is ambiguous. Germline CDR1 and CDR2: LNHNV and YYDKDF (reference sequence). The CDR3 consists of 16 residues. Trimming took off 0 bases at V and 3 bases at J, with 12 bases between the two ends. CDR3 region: CATSRDRPVGYNEQFF. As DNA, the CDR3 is TGTGCCACCAGCAGAGATCGACCAGTTGGCTACAATGAGCAGTTCTTC.

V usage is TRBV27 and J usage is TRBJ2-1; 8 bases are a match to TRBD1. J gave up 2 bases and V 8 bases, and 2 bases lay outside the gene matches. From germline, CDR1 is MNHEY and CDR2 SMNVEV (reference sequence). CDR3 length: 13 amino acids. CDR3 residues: CASGTGTYNEQFF. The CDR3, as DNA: TGTGCCAGCGGGACAGGAACCTACAATGAGCAGTTCTTC.

The CDR3 reads CASSYRDMNTEAFF. The CDR3 DNA sequence: TGTGCCAGCAGTTACAGAGACATGAACACTGAAGCTTTCTTT. The V and J genes are TRBV6-2 or TRBV6-3 and TRBJ1-1; unclear D gene. V shed 2 bases and J shed 0 bases, with 7 bases lying between them. CDR1 and CDR2 from the germline V gene are MNHEY and SVGEGT. CDR3 length: 14 amino acids.

This CDR3 is CASSLGATEADNEQYF. The CDR3, as DNA: TGTGCCAGCAGCTTAGGCGCAACCGAGGCGGACAATGAGCAGTACTTC. J is TRBJ2-1 and V is TRBV11-2, with TRBD1 as a possible D gene (5 bases). The DNA end lines up better with TRBJ2-7; the J call may be wrong. This CDR3 has 16 amino acids. Germline V lookup: CDR1 SGHAT, CDR2 FQNNGV.

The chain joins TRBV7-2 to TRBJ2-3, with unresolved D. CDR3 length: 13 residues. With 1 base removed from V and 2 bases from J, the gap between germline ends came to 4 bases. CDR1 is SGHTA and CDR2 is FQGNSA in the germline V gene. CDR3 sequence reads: CASSLEVTDTQYF. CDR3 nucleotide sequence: TGTGCCAGCAGCTTAGAGGTCACAGATACGCAGTATTTT. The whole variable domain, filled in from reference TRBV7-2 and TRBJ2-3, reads GAGVSQSPSNKVTEKGKDVELRCDPISGHTALYWYRQSLGQGLEFLIYFQGNSAPDKSGLPSDRFSAERTGGSVSTLTIQRTQQEDSAVYLCASSLEVTDTQYFGPGTRLTVL.

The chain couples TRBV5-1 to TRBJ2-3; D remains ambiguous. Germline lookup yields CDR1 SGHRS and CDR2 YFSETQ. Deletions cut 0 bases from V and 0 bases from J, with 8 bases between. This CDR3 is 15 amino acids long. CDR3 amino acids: CASSLVETSTDTQYF. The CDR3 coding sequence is TGCGCCAGCAGCTTGGTAGAGACTAGCACAGATACGCAGTATTTT.

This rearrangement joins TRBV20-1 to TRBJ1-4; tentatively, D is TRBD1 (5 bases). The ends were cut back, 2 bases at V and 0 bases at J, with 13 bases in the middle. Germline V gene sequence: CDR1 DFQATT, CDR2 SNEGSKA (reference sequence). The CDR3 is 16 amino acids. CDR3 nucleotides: TGCAGTGCTAGAAAACAGGATGGATCAACTAATGAAAAACTGTTTTTT. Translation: CSARKQDGSTNEKLFF.

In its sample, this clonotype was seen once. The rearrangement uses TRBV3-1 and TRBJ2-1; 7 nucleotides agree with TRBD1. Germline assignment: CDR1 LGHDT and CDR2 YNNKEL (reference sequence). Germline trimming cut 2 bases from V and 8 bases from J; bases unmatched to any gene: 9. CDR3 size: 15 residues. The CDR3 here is CASSQRPGGLYEQFF. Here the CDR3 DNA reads TGTGCCAGCAGCCAACGTCCAGGGGGTCTCTATGAGCAGTTCTTC.

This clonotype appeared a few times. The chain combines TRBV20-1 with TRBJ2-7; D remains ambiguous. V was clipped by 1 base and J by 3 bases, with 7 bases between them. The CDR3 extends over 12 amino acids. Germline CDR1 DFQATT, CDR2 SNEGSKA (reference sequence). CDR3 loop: CSARGLYYEQYF. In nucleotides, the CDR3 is TGCAGTGCTAGAGGGCTTTACTACGAGCAGTACTTC.

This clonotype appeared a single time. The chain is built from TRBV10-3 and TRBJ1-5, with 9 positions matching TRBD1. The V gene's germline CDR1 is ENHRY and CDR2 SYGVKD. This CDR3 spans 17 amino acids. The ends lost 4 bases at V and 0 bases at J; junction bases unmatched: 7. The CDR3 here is CAISASGQGYSNQPQHF. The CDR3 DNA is TGTGCCATCAGTGCTTCGGGACAGGGATATAGCAATCAGCCCCAGCATTTT.

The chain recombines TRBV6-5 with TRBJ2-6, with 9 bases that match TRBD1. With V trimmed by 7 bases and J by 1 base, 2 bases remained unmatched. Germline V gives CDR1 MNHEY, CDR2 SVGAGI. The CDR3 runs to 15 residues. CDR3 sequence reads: CASKQGASGANVLTF. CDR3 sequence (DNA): TGTGCCAGCAAACAGGGGGCTTCTGGGGCCAACGTCCTGACTTTC.

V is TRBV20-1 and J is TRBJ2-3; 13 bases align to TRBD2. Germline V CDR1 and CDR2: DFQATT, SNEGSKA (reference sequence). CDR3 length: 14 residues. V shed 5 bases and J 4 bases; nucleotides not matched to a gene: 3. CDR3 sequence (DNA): TGCAGTGCTGACGGACTAGCGGGAGCAGATACGCAGTATTTT. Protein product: CSADGLAGADTQYF.

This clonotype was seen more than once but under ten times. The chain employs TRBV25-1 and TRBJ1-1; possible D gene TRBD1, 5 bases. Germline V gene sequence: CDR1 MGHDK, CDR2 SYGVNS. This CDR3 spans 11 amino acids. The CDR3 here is CAGEGGGEAFF. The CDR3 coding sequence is TGTGCGGGGGAGGGTGGTGGTGAAGCTTTCTTT.